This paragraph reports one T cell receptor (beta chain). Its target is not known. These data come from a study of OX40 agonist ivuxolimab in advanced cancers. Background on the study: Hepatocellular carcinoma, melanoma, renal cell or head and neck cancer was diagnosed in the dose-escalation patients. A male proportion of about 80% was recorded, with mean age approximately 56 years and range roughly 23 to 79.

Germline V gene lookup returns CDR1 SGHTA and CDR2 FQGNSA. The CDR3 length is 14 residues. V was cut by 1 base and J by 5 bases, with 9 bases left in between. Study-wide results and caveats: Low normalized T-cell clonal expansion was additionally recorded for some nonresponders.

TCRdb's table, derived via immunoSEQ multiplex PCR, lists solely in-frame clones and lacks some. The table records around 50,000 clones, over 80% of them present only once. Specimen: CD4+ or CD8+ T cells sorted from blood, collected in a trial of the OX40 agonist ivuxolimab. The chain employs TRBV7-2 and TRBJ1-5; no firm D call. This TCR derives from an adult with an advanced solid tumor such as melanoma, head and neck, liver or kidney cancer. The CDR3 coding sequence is TGTGCCAGCAGCTTAGAGGGCAGCTATCAGCCCCAGCATTTT. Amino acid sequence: CASSLEGSYQPQHF.